This TCR beta chain was documented in a study of blood T cell repertoires in COVID-19. Study overall: Samples representing acute and convalescent COVID-19 were sourced from the United States, Italy and Spain. PBMCs, B-cell-depleted T cells, or T cells provided the cDNA or gDNA that made up the material.

Per the original data handling: Amplification from reference gene primers served as the basis for estimated nucleated cell counts. Generated by immunoSEQ multiplex PCR, the TCRdb table keeps only in-frame clones and is missing some. The DNA was the basis for D and trimming; V, J and clone size are from that table. The sample includes about 120,000 clones, over 70% seen only once; the top ten take about 2%. The V end lost 5 bases, the J end lost 6 bases, and 4 bases lay between the germline ends. Looked up from germline, CDR1 is MNHEY and CDR2 is SVGEGT. CDR3 length: 11 amino acids. Sequenced sample: peripheral blood. J is TRBJ1-4 and V is TRBV6-2 or TRBV6-3, with no clear D. This TCR was sampled from a man between 65 and 85 years old with acute or convalescent COVID-19. The CDR3 region is CASSPDEKLFF. The CDR3 nucleotides read TGTGCCAGCAGTCCCGATGAAAAACTGTTTTTT.